This TCR beta chain is drawn from a study of T cells in Graves' hyperthyroidism and ophthalmopathy. RNA transcripts provided the source from which TCR beta CDR3 regions were amplified. The HTBI primer set was used in a first-round RT-PCR of the TCR CDR3. TCRdb passed the multiplex PCR reads through MiXCR, listing each CDR3 protein once. This sample yields some 200,000 distinct CDR3 sequences, of which roughly a sixth are seen a single time; around 52% belongs to the top ten. Study observations and caveats: Ophthalmopathy stood apart from stable hyperthyroidism in a 13 V-J model. The majority of expanded thyroid clonotypes above 0.001 also appeared in blood.

Per germline, CDR1 MNHEY and CDR2 SMNVEV (reference sequence). This CDR3 has 17 amino acids. The germline V and J ends were trimmed by 10 bases and 4 bases, with 28 bases remaining between them. About this clonotype: Antigen unknown.

V and J are TRBV27 and TRBJ2-5; D is possibly TRBD1 or TRBD2 (5 bases each). Material for sequencing was blood. The sequence came from a woman aged 50 to 60 with Graves' hyperthyroidism. The CDR3 bases are TGTGCCACTAAGTTAAACCCCGGGGCAGGTTTTTCAGAGACCCAGTACTTC. Protein product: CATKLNPGAGFSETQYF.